What follows describes a single T cell receptor (beta chain). The data were obtained in a study of shared clonotypes between healthy human individuals. The CDR3 length is 15 residues. Germline V CDR1 and CDR2: SGHTA, FQGTGA. Trimming cost V 2 bases and J 3 bases; bases outside gene matches: 5. The protocol was immunoSEQ multiplex PCR, while the TCRdb copy is restricted to in-frame clones and leaves out a portion. This table has about 2 million clones, 85% to 95% appearing once. The TCR sequence derives from a man younger than 35 in good health. This chain joins TRBV7-3 and TRBJ2-3, with 7 positions matching TRBD2. The material sequenced was naive CD4+ T cells sorted from blood. Subset described: CD45RA+ positively selected. The CDR3 bases are TGTGCCAGCAGCTTATCAGCGGGGAGGACAGATACGCAGTATTTT. It translates to CASSLSAGRTDTQYF.